Included here is one TCR beta chain sequence, with context. The method was immunoSEQ multiplex PCR; TCRdb's version includes in-frame clones alone and lacks a portion of them. The sample gives roughly 320,000 clones, over 75% of which show up once; approximately 7.9% is in the top ten. The data were taken from a study of blood T cell repertoires in COVID-19. The sequenced sample was peripheral blood. This receptor was obtained from a human donor in a cohort sampled during active COVID-19.

The CDR3 nucleotides read TGTGCCAGCAGTCGGGCCGTAGGGGGCTACGAGCAGTACTTC. As protein: CASSRAVGGYEQYF. V is TRBV6-5 and J is TRBJ2-7, with a possible D match to TRBD1 (6 bases). Trimming shortened V by 5 bases and J by 3 bases, and 14 bases separated the two germline ends. Germline CDR1 and CDR2: MNHEY and SVGAGI. There are 14 residues in the CDR3.